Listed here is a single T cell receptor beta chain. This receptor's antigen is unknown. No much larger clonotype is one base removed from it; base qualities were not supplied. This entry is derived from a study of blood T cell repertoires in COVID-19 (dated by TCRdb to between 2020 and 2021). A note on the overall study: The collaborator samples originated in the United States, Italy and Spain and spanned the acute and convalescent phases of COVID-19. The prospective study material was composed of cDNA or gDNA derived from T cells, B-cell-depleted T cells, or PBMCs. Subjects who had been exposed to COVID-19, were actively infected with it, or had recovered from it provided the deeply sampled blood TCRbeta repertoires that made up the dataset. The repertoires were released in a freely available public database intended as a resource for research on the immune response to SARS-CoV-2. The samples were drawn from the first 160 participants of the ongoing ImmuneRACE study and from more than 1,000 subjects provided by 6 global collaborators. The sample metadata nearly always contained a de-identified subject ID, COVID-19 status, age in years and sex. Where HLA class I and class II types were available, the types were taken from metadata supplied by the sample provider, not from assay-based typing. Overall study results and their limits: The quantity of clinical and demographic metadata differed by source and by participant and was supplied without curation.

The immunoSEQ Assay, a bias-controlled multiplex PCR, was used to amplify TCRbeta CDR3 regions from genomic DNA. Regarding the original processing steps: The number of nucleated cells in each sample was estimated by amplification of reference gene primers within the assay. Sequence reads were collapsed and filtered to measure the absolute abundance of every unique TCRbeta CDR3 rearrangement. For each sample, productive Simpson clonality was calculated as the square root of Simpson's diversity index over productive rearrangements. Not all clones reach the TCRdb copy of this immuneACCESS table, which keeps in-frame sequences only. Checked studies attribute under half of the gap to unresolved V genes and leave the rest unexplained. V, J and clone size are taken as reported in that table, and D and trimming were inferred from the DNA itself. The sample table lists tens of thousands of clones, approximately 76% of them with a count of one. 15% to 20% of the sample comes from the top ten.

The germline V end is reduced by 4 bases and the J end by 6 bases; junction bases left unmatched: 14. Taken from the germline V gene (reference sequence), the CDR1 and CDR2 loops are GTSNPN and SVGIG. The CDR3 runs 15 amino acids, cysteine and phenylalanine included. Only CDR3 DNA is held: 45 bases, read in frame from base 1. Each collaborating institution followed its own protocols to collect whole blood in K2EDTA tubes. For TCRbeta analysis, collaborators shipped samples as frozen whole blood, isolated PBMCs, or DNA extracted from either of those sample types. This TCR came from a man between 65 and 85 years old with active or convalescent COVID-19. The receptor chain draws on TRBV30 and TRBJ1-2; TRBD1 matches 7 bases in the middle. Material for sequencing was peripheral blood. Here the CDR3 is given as CAWTRRTGGTDGYTF. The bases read TGTGCCTGGACCAGACGGACAGGAGGAACGGATGGCTACACCTTC.